The 16 T cell receptor beta chains below come from one sample, sequenced in a study of blood T cell repertoires in COVID-19 (dated by TCRdb to the early 2020s). The protocol used for the library was the immunoSEQ multiplex PCR assay. The clones in this table, taken by TCRdb from immuneACCESS, are in-frame only. Not every clone is retained; where verified, under half of the shortfall comes from an unresolved V gene, and the cause of the rest is unknown. The sample table lists 100,000 to 150,000 clones, 70% to 90% of them with a count of one. Roughly 1.1% of the sample is in the top ten clones. The sample was peripheral blood. Source of these receptors: an elderly woman with acute or convalescent COVID-19.

The V and J genes are TRBV9 and TRBJ1-3, with D maybe TRBD1 (5 bases). Germline V CDR1 and CDR2: SGDLS, YYNGEE. The ends were cut back, 0 bases at V and 0 bases at J, with 7 bases in the middle. There are 15 residues in the CDR3. The DNA for the CDR3 is TGTGCCAGCAGCGTAGCTCAGGGCTCTGGAAACACCATATATTTT. Protein: CASSVAQGSGNTIYF.

The J gene is TRBJ2-3, the V gene TRBV14; D perhaps matches TRBD2 (5 bases). The CDR3 is made up of 14 amino acids. V was trimmed by 2 bases and J by 2 bases, leaving 8 bases between them. Germline lookup yields CDR1 SGHDN and CDR2 FVKESK. The CDR3 DNA reads as TGTGCCAGCAGCCAAACTAGGTTCACAGATACGCAGTATTTT. This sequence encodes CASSQTRFTDTQYF.

The V call is TRBV3-1 (or the pseudogene TRBV3-2), the J call TRBJ2-1; 7 nucleotides line up with TRBD2. The V and J ends lost 5 bases and 0 bases, in that order; junction bases with no gene match: 13. The CDR3 covers 18 residues. Per the germline V gene, CDR1 is LGHDT and CDR2 is YNNKEL (reference sequence). The chain's CDR3 is CASSSEALAASSYNEQFF. In DNA form, the CDR3 reads TGTGCCAGCAGCTCCGAAGCCCTAGCGGCCAGCTCCTACAATGAGCAGTTCTTC.

The chain joins TRBV19 to TRBJ2-4, with D possibly matching TRBD2 (5 bases). Trimming pared 10 bases from V and 0 bases from J, leaving 10 bases between. Germline CDR1 reads LNHDA; CDR2 reads SQIVND (reference sequence). This CDR3 spans 13 amino acids. CDR3 DNA sequence: TGTGCCACTACAAGCGGAGCCAAAAACATTCAGTACTTC. It specifies CATTSGAKNIQYF.

The chain combines TRBV9 with TRBJ1-1; D is unresolved. Deletions cut 0 bases from V and 11 bases from J, with 20 bases between. The CDR3 contains 15 residues. In germline, CDR1 is SGDLS, CDR2 YYNGEE. CDR3 bases: TGTGCCAGCAGCGTAGCTCCTCGAGCGGACGTGGTCGCTTTCTTT. Protein product: CASSVAPRADVVAFF.

This sequence joins TRBV24-1 and TRBJ2-7; 8 bases match TRBD1. After removal of 9 bases from V and 0 bases from J, the junction contained 3 bases not matched to a gene. Germline loops: CDR1 KGHDR, CDR2 SFDVKD. This CDR3 has 13 residues. CDR3 protein: CATSTGVSYEQYF. The CDR3 DNA reads TGTGCCACCTCGACAGGGGTCTCCTACGAGCAGTACTTC.

The CDR3 loop reads CASIRGLSEKLFF. Written as DNA, the CDR3 is TGTGCCAGTATCAGGGGGCTGAGTGAAAAACTGTTTTTT. The genes are TRBV2 and TRBJ1-4; TRBD1 agrees at 8 bases. The germline gives CDR1 SNHLY, CDR2 FYNNEI. The junction had 7 bases not matched to a gene; V was cut back by 9 bases and J by 7 bases. CDR3 size: 13 residues.

This chain links TRBV5-1 with TRBJ2-7; TRBD2 agrees at 9 bases. J lost 0 bases, V lost 5 bases, and 3 bases had no gene match. This CDR3 has 14 residues. Germline-derived CDR1 and CDR2 are SGHRS and YFSETQ. The CDR3 DNA sequence: TGCGCCAGCAGTATTAGCGGGGGCTCCTACGAGCAGTACTTC. As protein: CASSISGGSYEQYF.

V and J are TRBV5-6 and TRBJ2-1; 14 bases map to TRBD2. CDR1 is SGHDT and CDR2 is YYEEEE in the germline V gene. The trim removed 4 bases at V and 6 bases at J, leaving 6 bases unmatched. The CDR3 runs to 16 residues. This chain's CDR3 is CASSLGLAGVLNEQFF. Here the CDR3 DNA reads TGTGCCAGCAGCCTGGGACTAGCGGGGGTCCTCAATGAGCAGTTCTTC. The entire variable domain, with the rest obtained from reference TRBV5-6 and TRBJ2-1, is as follows: DAGVTQSPTHLIKTRGQQVTLRCSPKSGHDTVSWYQQALGQGPQFIFQYYEEEERQRGNFPDRFSGHQFPNYSSELNVNALLLGDSALYLCASSLGLAGVLNEQFFGPGTRLTVL.

The rearrangement uses TRBV24-1 and TRBJ2-3; D possibly corresponds to TRBD2 (6 bases). This CDR3 contains 14 residues. The germline V gene encodes CDR1 KGHDR and CDR2 SFDVKD. V shed 2 bases and J shed 7 bases, with 12 bases lying between them. The CDR3 DNA sequence: TGTGCCACCAGTGATTGGGGCGGGGCAAATACGCAGTATTTT. It is translated as CATSDWGGANTQYF.

The rearrangement joins TRBV20-1 to TRBJ1-5; weak D call: TRBD1 (5 bases). This CDR3 is 13 amino acids long. Trimming took off 5 bases at V and 3 bases at J, with 11 bases between the two ends. CDR1 DFQATT and CDR2 SNEGSKA come from the germline V gene (reference sequence). The CDR3 DNA sequence: TGCAGTGCTCGTGAGGGGCCCAATCAGCCCCAGCATTTT. This codes for CSAREGPNQPQHF.

The chain links TRBV12-5 to TRBJ2-7, with a weak D call TRBD2 (6 bases). Germline CDR1 and CDR2: LGHNT and FRNRAP. This CDR3 has 16 residues. Trimming stripped 1 base from V and 3 bases from J, with 16 bases between. The CDR3 loop reads CASGLGTVRGIYEQYF. CDR3 nucleotide sequence: TGTGCTAGTGGTTTGGGTACGGTCCGGGGGATCTACGAGCAGTACTTC.

This clone was observed a handful of times. V usage is TRBV7-9 and J usage is TRBJ2-1; D gene ambiguous. Looked up from germline, CDR1 is SEHNR and CDR2 is FQNEAQ (reference sequence). Between the trimmed V and J ends, which lost 4 bases and 8 bases, there was a span of 12 bases. This CDR3 contains 13 residues. Here the CDR3 reads CASSSLGSHEQFF. In DNA form, the CDR3 reads TGTGCCAGCAGCTCGCTAGGCTCCCATGAGCAGTTCTTC.

This clone showed up just once. This rearrangement joins TRBV19 to TRBJ2-2, with a weak D call TRBD2 (5 bases). CDR1 is LNHDA and CDR2 is SQIVND in the germline V gene (reference sequence). Trimming removed 1 base at V and 2 bases at J, with 5 bases between. The CDR3 has 14 residues. The CDR3 region has the DNA TGTGCCAGTAGTATAGCGGGAAACACCGGGGAGCTGTTTTTT. This encodes CASSIAGNTGELFF.

V gene TRBV6-2 or TRBV6-3 combines with J gene TRBJ1-5; tentatively, D is TRBD1 (6 bases). Trimming shortened V by 4 bases and J by 5 bases, and 12 bases separated the two germline ends. This CDR3 has 14 residues. CDR1 MNHEY and CDR2 SVGEGT come from the germline V gene. The CDR3 sequence is CASSLWGPDQPQHF. CDR3 coding DNA: TGTGCCAGCAGTTTGTGGGGGCCCGATCAGCCCCAGCATTTT.

The chain recombines TRBV20-1 with TRBJ2-7; 7 bases fit TRBD1. Losses at the gene ends were 3 bases for V and 4 bases for J; bases not matched to a gene: 9. There are 14 residues in the CDR3. Germline assignment: CDR1 DFQATT and CDR2 SNEGSKA (reference sequence). The CDR3 nucleotides are TGCAGTGCTAGTGTTAACAGGGGAGCGTACGAGCAGTACTTC. It yields the protein CSASVNRGAYEQYF.